These 30 T cell receptor beta chains were sequenced from one sample in a study of T cell responses to AZD1222 COVID-19 vaccine. This table comes from immunoSEQ multiplex PCR, and its TCRdb copy is limited to in-frame clones, with some not included. Here the sample spans more than 150,000 clones, 88% being singletons. The sample consisted of peripheral blood, taken on day 0 of AZD1222 vaccination. The receptors originated from an adult in good health.

V and J are TRBV29-1 and TRBJ1-5, with 10 bases aligning to TRBD1. This CDR3 has 15 residues. After removal of 4 bases from V and 5 bases from J, the junction contained 8 bases not matched to a gene. Germline V gives CDR1 SQVTM, CDR2 ANQGSEA. Here the CDR3 DNA reads TGCAGCGTTGCGAATTCCGGGACAGGGGATCAGCCCCAGCATTTT. Protein: CSVANSGTGDQPQHF.

The chain recombines TRBV3-1 (or the pseudogene TRBV3-2) with TRBJ2-7, with 9 bases matching TRBD1. V trimming: 4 bases; J trimming: 5 bases; junction bases outside the gene matches: 9. The CDR3 has 15 amino acids. Germline V gene sequence: CDR1 LGHDT, CDR2 YNNKEL (reference sequence). The CDR3 nucleotides read TGTGCCAGCAGCCGGACACAGGGGGCGGCCAACGAGCAGTACTTC. Translating it yields CASSRTQGAANEQYF.

This chain joins TRBV12-3 or TRBV12-4 and TRBJ1-5; TRBD1 is a possible D gene (5 bases). V was clipped by 7 bases and J by 2 bases, with 9 bases between them. The CDR3 runs 13 residues. CDR3 nucleotides: TGTGCCAGCAAGGGGAGCGGCAATCAGCCCCAGCATTTT. It codes for CASKGSGNQPQHF.

V and J are TRBV19 and TRBJ1-5; D gene uncertain. Germline V gene lookup returns CDR1 LNHDA and CDR2 SQIVND (reference sequence). The CDR3 runs to 16 residues. The germline V and J ends were trimmed by 1 base and 4 bases, with 14 bases remaining between them. This chain's CDR3 is CASSIGNAAANQPQHF. The CDR3 DNA is TGTGCCAGTAGTATAGGGAACGCGGCAGCAAATCAGCCCCAGCATTTT.

This clone was detected once. J is TRBJ2-2 and V is TRBV30; D not resolved. Trimming pared 5 bases from V and 2 bases from J, leaving 9 bases between. The CDR3 loop spans 13 amino acids. Germline lookup yields CDR1 GTSNPN and CDR2 SVGIG (reference sequence). The CDR3 here is CAWDNRNTGELFF. The DNA for the CDR3 is TGTGCCTGGGATAACAGAAACACCGGGGAGCTGTTTTTT.

This chain connects TRBV6-6 to TRBJ1-2, with a possible D match to TRBD1 (5 bases). There are 14 residues in the CDR3. Trimming removed 2 bases at V and 6 bases at J, with 13 bases between. Germline CDR1 and CDR2: MNHNY and SVGAGI (reference sequence). DNA of the CDR3: TGTGCCAGCAGTTACCGGACAAAAGAGAATGGCTACACCTTC. Residues: CASSYRTKENGYTF.

The table lists this clone with a count of one. The J gene is TRBJ2-2, the V gene TRBV5-5; TRBD2 aligns across 9 bases. Germline CDR1 SGHKS, CDR2 YYEKEE (reference sequence). The CDR3 covers 18 residues. V trimming: 3 bases; J trimming: 2 bases; junction bases outside the gene matches: 11. For the CDR3, the DNA is TGTGCCAGCAGCTATCAAGCGGGGGGAACTATTAACACCGGGGAGCTGTTTTTT. This translates into CASSYQAGGTINTGELFF.

The V call is TRBV28, the J call TRBJ1-1, with TRBD1 matching 10 bases. This CDR3 is built from 13 residues. V was pared by 4 bases and J by 5 bases, with 1 base of the junction left unmatched. Germline lookup yields CDR1 MDHEN and CDR2 SYDVKM. CDR3 nucleotide sequence: TGTGCCAGCAGTTGGACAGGGGGGACTGAAGCTTTCTTT. This gives the protein CASSWTGGTEAFF.

The chain employs TRBV21-1 and TRBJ1-6. TRBV21-1 is termed a pseudogene. The CDR3 consists of 16 residues. CDR3 bases: TGTGCCAGCAGCAAAGAAGGGCCCAATAACCCCCCACCCCTCCACTTT. Amino acids: CASSKEGPNNPPPLHF.

A word on this clone: A read error may account for a junction end that differs from germline. This chain links TRBV7-9 with TRBJ1-1; D not resolved. CDR1 and CDR2 (germline): SEHNR, FQNEAQ (reference sequence). This CDR3 has 14 residues. CDR3 amino acids: CASRPGAGNPEAFF. The CDR3 DNA reads as TGTGCCAGCAGGCCGGGAGCCGGGAACCCTGAAGCTTTCTTT. Drawing the rest from reference TRBV7-9 and TRBJ1-1, the complete variable domain is DTGVSQNPRHKITKRGQNVTFRCDPISEHNRLYWYRQTLGQGPEFLTYFQNEAQLEKSRLLSDRFSAERPKGSFSTLEIQRTEQGDSAMYLCASRPGAGNPEAFFGQGTRLTVV.

This rearrangement joins TRBV15 to TRBJ2-7; 8 bases fit TRBD1. The CDR3 has 16 residues. CDR1 is LNHNV, CDR2 YYDKDF, per germline (reference sequence). V dropped 5 bases and J dropped 4; count of bases not matched to a gene: 13. The CDR3 loop is CATSGRLGTGSYEQYF. As DNA, the CDR3 is TGTGCCACCAGCGGGAGATTAGGGACAGGATCGTACGAGCAGTACTTC.

The chain couples TRBV7-3 to TRBJ2-5; tentatively, D is TRBD2 (6 bases). This CDR3 is 13 amino acids long. Germline values: CDR1 SGHTA, CDR2 FQGTGA. The ends were cut back, 1 base at V and 4 bases at J, with 7 bases in the middle. Here the CDR3 DNA reads TGTGCCAGCAGCTTAAACGGGGGAGAGACCCAGTACTTC. Its protein product is CASSLNGGETQYF.

CDR3 sequence: CASRENLIGSNQPQHF. CDR3 coding DNA: TGTGCCAGTAGGGAGAACTTGATCGGGTCCAATCAGCCCCAGCATTTT. The rearrangement uses TRBV19 and TRBJ1-5; D remains ambiguous. The CDR3 runs to 16 residues. With 6 bases removed from V and 3 bases from J, the gap between germline ends came to 18 bases. The germline gives CDR1 LNHDA, CDR2 SQIVND (reference sequence).

This chain links TRBV28 with TRBJ2-2; TRBD2 agrees at 10 bases. After removal of 2 bases from V and 4 bases from J, the junction contained 4 bases not matched to a gene. There are 16 residues in the CDR3. CDR1 is MDHEN, CDR2 SYDVKM, per germline. CDR3 sequence reads: CASSLGLAVRTGELFF. CDR3 DNA sequence: TGTGCCAGCAGTTTAGGACTAGCGGTACGCACCGGGGAGCTGTTTTTT.

This clone has a single count. The V call is TRBV30, the J call TRBJ1-4; 7 bases fit TRBD1. Per germline, CDR1 GTSNPN and CDR2 SVGIG (reference sequence). The CDR3 length is 14 residues. The V segment lost 3 bases and the J segment 2 bases; nucleotides outside the gene matches: 3. In DNA, the CDR3 is TGTGCCTGGAGAAGGGGGCCCACTAATGAAAAACTGTTTTTT. Translating it yields CAWRRGPTNEKLFF.

The chain carries TRBV6-6 and TRBJ1-5; 9 positions agree with TRBD1. Losses at the gene ends were 6 bases for V and 5 bases for J; bases not matched to a gene: 5. This CDR3 is 14 amino acids long. Germline values: CDR1 MNHNY, CDR2 SVGAGI (reference sequence). The CDR3 protein is CASRPGQGYQPQHF. The CDR3 DNA sequence: TGTGCCAGCAGGCCGGGACAGGGATATCAGCCCCAGCATTTT.

This chain links TRBV6-5 with TRBJ1-4; 11 nucleotides line up with TRBD1. V lost 4 bases, J lost 9 bases, and 4 bases stayed unmatched. The CDR3 covers 14 residues. Germline V lookup: CDR1 MNHEY, CDR2 SVGAGI. The CDR3 region is CASSLDRGRQKLFF. The CDR3 DNA reads TGTGCCAGCAGTTTGGACAGGGGGCGGCAAAAACTGTTTTTT.

Details on this clone: The same CDR3 is also encoded by other DNA sequences in this sample. This chain connects TRBV5-1 to TRBJ1-4; 9 bases fit TRBD1. The junction had 7 bases not matched to a gene; V was cut back by 2 bases and J by 8 bases. Germline V gene sequence: CDR1 SGHRS, CDR2 YFSETQ. This CDR3 contains 15 residues. CDR3 loop: CASSFGTGRNEKLFF. For the CDR3, the DNA is TGCGCCAGCAGCTTCGGGACAGGGAGGAACGAAAAACTGTTTTTT.

This chain links TRBV19 with TRBJ2-7; D is undetermined. Germline V gene sequence: CDR1 LNHDA, CDR2 SQIVND (reference sequence). The ends were cut back, 6 bases at V and 2 bases at J, with 11 bases in the middle. This CDR3 comprises 13 residues. The DNA for the CDR3 is TGTGCCAGTAGCCCCCGGTCCACCTACGAGCAGTACTTC. Amino acid sequence: CASSPRSTYEQYF. Drawing the rest from reference TRBV19 and TRBJ2-7, the complete variable domain is DGGITQSPKYLFRKEGQNVTLSCEQNLNHDAMYWYRQDPGQGLRLIYYSQIVNDFQKGDIAEGYSVSREKKESFPLTVTSAQKNPTAFYLCASSPRSTYEQYFGPGTRLTVT.

This chain links TRBV9 with TRBJ1-4, with TRBD1 matching over 9 bases. Losses at the gene ends were 2 bases for V and 2 bases for J; bases not matched to a gene: 4. Per the germline V gene, CDR1 is SGDLS and CDR2 is YYNGEE. This CDR3 has 16 residues. The CDR3 DNA follows: TGTGCCAGCAGCGTTGGGACAGGGAGGACTAATGAAAAACTGTTTTTT. This encodes CASSVGTGRTNEKLFF.

The chain is built from TRBV4-1 and TRBJ1-2; 9 positions match TRBD1. With V trimmed by 4 bases and J by 7 bases, 7 bases remained unmatched. The CDR3 extends over 14 amino acids. The germline gives CDR1 MGHRA, CDR2 YSYEKL. In DNA, the CDR3 is TGCGCCAGCAGCCTCCCCGGGGACAGGGCTGGCTACACCTTC. This gives the protein CASSLPGDRAGYTF.

V gene TRBV18 combines with J gene TRBJ1-4, with TRBD1 identical over 8 bases. The CDR3 loop spans 14 amino acids. The germline V gene encodes CDR1 KGHSH and CDR2 LQKENI. The J segment lost 7 bases and the V segment lost 3 bases, leaving 4 bases of the junction unmatched. This CDR3 is CASSPGQGGEKLFF. DNA for the CDR3: TGTGCCAGCTCACCTGGACAGGGAGGTGAAAAACTGTTTTTT.

The gene calls are TRBV29-1 and TRBJ1-4; D gene unclear. The germline V gene has CDR1 SQVTM and CDR2 ANQGSEA. Trimming stripped 4 bases from V and 0 bases from J, with 3 bases between. The CDR3 length is 12 residues. CDR3 DNA sequence: TGCAGCGTTGTTACAACTAATGAAAAACTGTTTTTT. It yields the protein CSVVTTNEKLFF.

The chain links TRBV4-2 to TRBJ2-7; D is uncertain. The V gene lost 0 bases and the J gene lost 0 bases, with 6 bases spanning the gap. Germline V gene data show CDR1 as LGHNA and CDR2 as YNFKEQ. The CDR3 length is 14 residues. CDR3 region: CASSQDPDSYEQYF. CDR3 sequence (DNA): TGTGCCAGCAGCCAAGATCCCGACTCCTACGAGCAGTACTTC.

The chain has TRBV7-2 and TRBJ1-3; TRBD1 might be the D (5 bases). The CDR3 sequence is 16 residues long. The ends were cut back, 5 bases at V and 0 bases at J, with 14 bases in the middle. Germline CDR1 and CDR2: SGHTA and FQGNSA. CDR3 in DNA: TGTGCCAGCAGCCCTGGGACGTTGAGCTCTGGAAACACCATATATTTT. Its protein is CASSPGTLSSGNTIYF. Full variable domain (rest looked up from reference TRBV7-2 and TRBJ1-3): GAGVSQSPSNKVTEKGKDVELRCDPISGHTALYWYRQSLGQGLEFLIYFQGNSAPDKSGLPSDRFSAERTGGSVSTLTIQRTQQEDSAVYLCASSPGTLSSGNTIYFGEGSWLTVV.

The rearrangement joins TRBV24-1 to TRBJ2-2; 9 nucleotides agree with TRBD1. With V trimmed by 4 bases and J by 3 bases, 5 bases remained unmatched. This CDR3 has 16 amino acids. Germline V gene lookup returns CDR1 KGHDR and CDR2 SFDVKD. CDR3 coding DNA: TGTGCCACCAGTGAGACCGGGACAGGGCACACCGGGGAGCTGTTTTTT. This codes for CATSETGTGHTGELFF.

The V call is TRBV15, the J call TRBJ1-6, with D maybe TRBD1 (5 bases). Trimming shortened V by 0 bases and J by 7 bases, and 10 bases separated the two germline ends. Germline lookup yields CDR1 LNHNV and CDR2 YYDKDF (reference sequence). CDR3 length equals 15 residues. CDR3 DNA: TGTGCCACCAGCAGAGATAAGGGGTCCAATTCACCCCTCCACTTT. Translation: CATSRDKGSNSPLHF.

The rearrangement joins TRBV24-1 to TRBJ1-1, with D possibly matching TRBD1 (6 bases). Trimming cost V 4 bases and J 4 bases, with 15 bases left between them. This CDR3 is built from 15 residues. Germline V gene lookup returns CDR1 KGHDR and CDR2 SFDVKD. The CDR3 here is CATSDTQGKVTEAFF. In DNA, the CDR3 is TGTGCCACCAGTGACACCCAGGGGAAGGTCACTGAAGCTTTCTTT.

This chain joins TRBV2 and TRBJ2-3, with D unresolved. Germline CDR1 reads SNHLY; CDR2 reads FYNNEI. V was shortened by 9 bases and J by 1 base, with 11 bases between the two germline ends. The CDR3 is 13 amino acids. The CDR3 is CASDPIRTDTQYF. The CDR3 DNA reads TGTGCCAGTGACCCGATACGCACAGATACGCAGTATTTT.

The table lists this clone with a few counts. The rearrangement uses TRBV3-1 (or the pseudogene TRBV3-2) and TRBJ1-6; D is undetermined. This CDR3 is built from 14 residues. Trimming removed 1 base from V and 6 bases from J, with 7 bases in between. CDR1 LGHDT and CDR2 YNNKEL come from the germline V gene (reference sequence). DNA for the CDR3: TGTGCCAGCAGCCAAGGTCAGATTAATTCACCCCTCCACTTT. Translation gives CASSQGQINSPLHF.